A selection of T cell receptor beta chains follows, all from one sample in a study of blood T cell repertoires in COVID-19. Clones were sequenced by immunoSEQ multiplex PCR, and TCRdb holds only the in-frame ones, with some missing. The sample consists of around 230,000 clones, roughly 80% of them appearing once. The sample taken for sequencing was peripheral blood. The receptors were sampled from a woman aged 80 or over with acute or convalescent COVID-19. The CDR3 runs from the conserved cysteine through the conserved F or W. The order of the fields is CDR3 length, D gene, clone size, V gene, J gene, CDR3 DNA, CDR3 protein. The D gene is left open where the match is weak. Some rows have no size entry. The others give once, few or many, or a class for an expanded clone.

>15|.|.|TRBV7-2|TRBJ1-2
TGTGCCAGCAGCTTAGCGCAACAGGGCCCGTATGGCTACACCTTC
CASSLAQQGPYGYTF
>15|TRBD2|.|TRBV6-5|TRBJ2-7
TGTGCCAGCAGTTACTCTAGCGGGGGGGCGAACGAGCAGTACTTC
CASSYSSGGANEQYF
>16|.|.|TRBV5-1|TRBJ2-7
TGCGCCAGCAGCCCTGGCGGCTCAGGGGCATCCTACGAGCAGTACTTC
CASSPGGSGASYEQYF
>14|TRBD1|.|TRBV2|TRBJ1-1
TGTGCCAACCGACAGGGGGCGAGGGATACTGAAGCTTTCTTT
CANRQGARDTEAFF
>14|.|.|TRBV6-1|TRBJ2-1
TGTGCCAGCAGTGAACCGAGTGATTACAATGAGCAGTTCTTC
CASSEPSDYNEQFF
>14|TRBD1|.|TRBV6-5|TRBJ2-7
TGTGCCAGCAGACGACAGGGAAGATCCTACGAGCAGTACTTC
CASRRQGRSYEQYF
>17|TRBD1|.|TRBV28|TRBJ2-6
TGTGCCAGCAGTCTAAGGACAGGGGACGCCGGGGCCAACGTCCTGACTTTC
CASSLRTGDAGANVLTF
>15|TRBD1|.|TRBV19|TRBJ1-1
TGTGCCAGTAGTTTCTCGACAGGGGGCTTGTCTGAAGCTTTCTTT
CASSFSTGGLSEAFF
>15|TRBD1|.|TRBV6-5|TRBJ1-5
TGTGCCAGCAGCCCGGGACAGGTGCAAAATCAGCCCCAGCATTTT
CASSPGQVQNQPQHF
>14|TRBD2|.|TRBV3-1/TRBV3-2|TRBJ2-5
TGTGCCAGCAGCTTAGCGGGGGGAGGAGAGACCCAGTACTTC
CASSLAGGGETQYF
>14|TRBD1|.|TRBV7-2|TRBJ2-7
TGTGCCAGCACCGTGACAGGGAGTCGGTACGAGCAGTACTTC
CASTVTGSRYEQYF
>15|TRBD1|.|TRBV27|TRBJ1-5
TGTGCCAGCAGCCTTACAGGGCAGGGGGGTCAGCCCCAGCATTTT
CASSLTGQGGQPQHF
>15|.|.|TRBV2|TRBJ1-5
TGTGCCAGCAGTGGGAGAAAGCGCGGGGGAGAGCCCCAGCATTTT
CASSGRKRGGEPQHF
>15|TRBD2|.|TRBV7-6|TRBJ2-2
TGTGCCAGCAGCTCCCTGGGGGGGGGAACCGGGGAGCTGTTTTTT
CASSSLGGGTGELFF
>16|TRBD1|.|TRBV7-9|TRBJ1-6
TGTGCCAGCAGCTTAGCCTCCAGACAGGGATACTCACCCCTCCACTTT
CASSLASRQGYSPLHF
>16|.|.|TRBV19|TRBJ1-3
TGTGCCAGTACCGGGGATCGTGGGCCCTCTGGAAACACCATATATTTT
CASTGDRGPSGNTIYF
>14|TRBD1|.|TRBV9|TRBJ2-3
TGTGCCAGCAGCCCGACAGGGGGTGCAGATACGCAGTATTTT
CASSPTGGADTQYF
>18|TRBD2|.|TRBV4-1|TRBJ2-3
TGCGCCAGCAGCCAAGAGGTGGCACTAGCGGGGTTCACAGATACGCAGTATTTT
CASSQEVALAGFTDTQYF
>17|.|.|TRBV5-1|TRBJ1-4
TGCGCCAGCAGCTTGGACGGCGGGACCTTGGTGGGTGAAAAACTGTTTTTT
CASSLDGGTLVGEKLFF
>13|.|.|TRBV2|TRBJ2-6
TGTGCCAGCAGCCTGGAGGTGGCCAACGTCCTGACTTTC
CASSLEVANVLTF
>15|.|few|TRBV19|TRBJ1-4
TGTGCCAGTAGTGATCAGCTGCTCGGGGGTGAAAAACTGTTTTTT
CASSDQLLGGEKLFF
>15|.|.|TRBV19|TRBJ2-1
TGTGCCAGTAGTACTCGAATTTGGGCTCAGCATGAGCAGTTCTTC
CASSTRIWAQHEQFF
>14|TRBD1|few|TRBV5-6|TRBJ1-1
TGTGCCAGCAGCTTGATGGGGGACAGGAGTGAAGCTTTCTTT
CASSLMGDRSEAFF
>14|.|.|TRBV5-1|TRBJ1-3
TGCGCCAGCAGCTCCCCGAGCTCTGGAAACACCATATATTTT
CASSSPSSGNTIYF
>15|.|few|TRBV30|TRBJ1-3
TGTGCCTGGAGCCTAGGCGGCTTCTCTGGAAACACCATATATTTT
CAWSLGGFSGNTIYF
>14|.|many|TRBV28|TRBJ1-1
TGTGCCAGCAGTAACCCGGGACAGAACACTGAAGCTTTCTTT
CASSNPGQNTEAFF
>17|TRBD1|.|TRBV7-8|TRBJ2-7
TGTGCCAGCAGCTCCCAGGGCGCCGGGACAGGATCCTACGAGCAGTACTTC
CASSSQGAGTGSYEQYF
>15|TRBD1|.|TRBV5-4|TRBJ1-2
TGTGCCAGCAGCCCCCAGGGGGCCGAGGACTATGGCTACACCTTC
CASSPQGAEDYGYTF
>12|.|.|TRBV6-6|TRBJ2-5
TGTGCCAGCAGTTACGGGAGAGAGACCCAGTACTTC
CASSYGRETQYF
>15|.|.|TRBV15|TRBJ1-3
TGTGCCACCAGCATGGATCGGGGCTCTGGAAACACCATATATTTT
CATSMDRGSGNTIYF
>14|.|.|TRBV28|TRBJ1-1
TGTGCCAGCAGTTTGCCAGGGTTGGACACTGAAGCTTTCTTT
CASSLPGLDTEAFF
>13|.|.|TRBV27|TRBJ1-2
TGTGCCAGCAGTTTATCCTTCGGTGGTGGCTACACCTTC
CASSLSFGGGYTF
>17|TRBD2|.|TRBV5-1|TRBJ2-2
TGCGCCAGCAGCCCGACTGGACTAGCGATTAACACCGGGGAGCTGTTTTTT
CASSPTGLAINTGELFF
>15|.|.|TRBV5-1|TRBJ2-7
TGCGCCAGCAGCTTGGGTGGGAGTAGCTCCTACGAGCAGTACTTC
CASSLGGSSSYEQYF
>14|TRBD2|.|TRBV6-5|TRBJ2-1
TGTGCCAGCGCACGGGGGGGCAATGACAATGAGCAGTTCTTC
CASARGGNDNEQFF
>14|TRBD1|.|TRBV2|TRBJ2-3
TGTGCCAGCAGGATATTTACAGGGGGGCATGGGCAGTATTTT
CASRIFTGGHGQYF
>14|.|.|TRBV5-1|TRBJ2-7
TGCGCCAGCAGCTTGGACCCGGGTACCTACGAGCAGTACTTC
CASSLDPGTYEQYF
>15|TRBD1|.|TRBV2|TRBJ1-4
TGTGCCAGCAGGGGTCTGCAGGGGGCGTTGGAAAAACTGTTTTTT
CASRGLQGALEKLFF
>16|TRBD2|.|TRBV18|TRBJ2-3
TGTGCCAGCTCACTTGGGGTAGCGGGGGGGCCAAATACGCAGTATTTT
CASSLGVAGGPNTQYF
>17|.|few|TRBV7-8|TRBJ1-5
TGTGCCAGCAGCTTAGCGCAGAGCAGGGCTACCCATCAGCCCCAGCATTTT
CASSLAQSRATHQPQHF
>14|.|.|TRBV5-6|TRBJ1-5
TGTGCCAGCAGCGGGAGTGGCAGCAATCAGCCCCAGCATTTT
CASSGSGSNQPQHF
>11|.|.|TRBV20-1|TRBJ1-1
TGCAGTGCTAGTGGGGGGCCTGAAGCTTTCTTT
CSASGGPEAFF